A single sample is the source of the 31 T cell receptor beta chains below, sequenced in a study of T cell responses to AZD1222 COVID-19 vaccine. Repertoires were generated with immunoSEQ multiplex PCR, while TCRdb's copy carries only in-frame clones and drops some. The data hold around 91,000 clones, with more than 70% observed a single time. Sequenced material: peripheral blood, taken on day 0 of AZD1222 vaccination. These receptors all stem from an adult in good health.

The V and J genes are TRBV24-1 and TRBJ2-1; D perhaps matches TRBD2 (5 bases). The CDR3 has 14 amino acids. The germline CDR1 and CDR2 sequences are KGHDR and SFDVKD. V lost 4 bases to trimming and J lost 9 bases, with 15 bases between them. CDR3: CATSDPRPGGEQFF. The DNA of the CDR3 is TGTGCCACCAGTGACCCTCGCCCCGGAGGTGAGCAGTTCTTC.

The CDR3 loop is CASSMREKNIQYF. The CDR3, as DNA: TGTGCCAGTAGTATGCGGGAGAAAAACATTCAGTACTTC. The chain recombines TRBV19 with TRBJ2-4, with 7 bases identical to TRBD2. CDR3 length: 13 residues. Germline trimming cut 3 bases from V and 4 bases from J; bases unmatched to any gene: 0. Germline V gene lookup returns CDR1 LNHDA and CDR2 SQIVND (reference sequence).

The rearrangement links TRBV6-5 to TRBJ1-6, with unresolved D. V lost 0 bases and J 3 bases, leaving 9 bases between the germline ends. CDR3 size: 16 residues. Germline lookup yields CDR1 MNHEY and CDR2 SVGAGI. CDR3 sequence: CASSYSPRNYNSPLHF. CDR3 DNA: TGTGCCAGCAGTTACTCTCCGCGCAACTATAATTCACCCCTCCACTTT.

V usage is TRBV7-2 and J usage is TRBJ1-1; D gene ambiguous. V lost 1 base and J lost 4, with 4 bases in between. The CDR3 sequence is 12 residues long. Germline loops: CDR1 SGHTA, CDR2 FQGNSA. The CDR3 protein is CASSLEFTEAFF. CDR3 DNA sequence: TGTGCCAGCAGCTTAGAGTTCACTGAAGCTTTCTTT.

This clone has just a few counts. The chain couples TRBV5-1 to TRBJ2-1, with 11 bases identical to TRBD2. The CDR3 consists of 15 residues. From germline, CDR1 is SGHRS and CDR2 YFSETQ. Trimming at V came to 4 bases and at J to 4 bases, leaving 4 bases not matched to a gene. The CDR3 loop is CASSQTSGEYNEQFF. CDR3 sequence (DNA): TGCGCCAGCAGCCAGACTAGCGGGGAGTACAATGAGCAGTTCTTC.

V is TRBV28 and J is TRBJ1-2; a weak D match, TRBD1 (5 bases). Trimming cost V 5 bases and J 8 bases, with 21 bases left between them. This CDR3 has 15 amino acids. Germline assignment: CDR1 MDHEN and CDR2 SYDVKM. CDR3 loop: CASSPPGVTRRGYTF. The CDR3 DNA follows: TGTGCCAGCAGTCCCCCGGGGGTCACGAGGAGAGGCTACACCTTC.

This chain joins TRBV4-1 and TRBJ1-2; D remains unclear. V lost 4 bases, J lost 0 bases, and 9 bases lay in between. The CDR3 covers 14 residues. Germline V gene data show CDR1 as MGHRA and CDR2 as YSYEKL. The CDR3 DNA follows: TGCGCCAGCAGCCGAGAAATTTCTAACTATGGCTACACCTTC. Amino acids: CASSREISNYGYTF.

The chain couples TRBV28 to TRBJ2-1; D perhaps matches TRBD2 (5 bases). Germline CDR1 and CDR2: MDHEN and SYDVKM. The CDR3 covers 15 residues. V lost 6 bases and J lost 4, with 16 bases in between. CDR3: CASSCRGCGYNEQFF. The CDR3 coding sequence is TGTGCCAGCAGCTGTCGAGGGTGTGGGTACAATGAGCAGTTCTTC.

This chain joins TRBV6-5 and TRBJ1-5; no clear D. CDR3 length: 15 residues. Trimming pared 6 bases from V and 0 bases from J, leaving 12 bases between. The germline gives CDR1 MNHEY, CDR2 SVGAGI. CDR3 coding DNA: TGTGCCAGCAGCTCCGGACGGCTTAGCAATCAGCCCCAGCATTTT. Translated: CASSSGRLSNQPQHF.

The chain has TRBV5-4 and TRBJ1-1; TRBD1 is a possible D gene (5 bases). V was pared by 4 bases and J by 1 base, with 17 bases between. The CDR3 sequence is 16 residues long. Germline V lookup: CDR1 SGHNT, CDR2 YYREEE (reference sequence). CDR3 coding DNA: TGTGCCAGCAGCCCCAACCTGGGGGGAGGGAACACTGAAGCTTTCTTT. Amino acid sequence: CASSPNLGGGNTEAFF.

This clone is classed as medium-sized. The V call is TRBV21-1, the J call TRBJ2-6. TRBV21-1 is an annotated pseudogene. The CDR3 length is 16 residues. Here the CDR3 DNA reads TGTGCCAGCGGGGAGGGGGCCATCTCTGGGGCCAACGTCCTGACTTTC. Translating it yields CASGEGAISGANVLTF.

The chain has TRBV6-6 and TRBJ1-3, with TRBD1 matching over 8 bases. The V gene end was trimmed by 0 bases and the J gene end by 4 bases; junction bases not matched to a gene: 5. This CDR3 region has 16 residues. Germline CDR1 reads MNHNY; CDR2 reads SVGAGI (reference sequence). In DNA form, the CDR3 reads TGTGCCAGCAGTTACTCGACAGGGGAGGCAGGAAACACCATATATTTT. This codes for CASSYSTGEAGNTIYF.

The chain recombines TRBV4-2 with TRBJ2-3, with no clear D. The V end was cut by 0 bases, the J end by 4 bases, with 14 bases between. Germline CDR1 and CDR2: LGHNA and YNFKEQ. The length of the CDR3 is 16 residues. DNA for the CDR3: TGTGCCAGCAGCCAAGATCCTGAAGCGAATTCAGATACGCAGTATTTT. Translating it yields CASSQDPEANSDTQYF.

This clone has only one observation. This sequence joins TRBV25-1 and TRBJ1-1; D perhaps matches TRBD1 (5 bases). The CDR3 extends over 14 amino acids. Trimming left V 4 bases short and J 3 bases short, with 12 bases between. Germline CDR1 reads MGHDK; CDR2 reads SYGVNS. CDR3 loop: CASSGDPLYTEAFF. CDR3 bases: TGTGCCAGCAGTGGGGACCCATTATACACTGAAGCTTTCTTT.

V usage is TRBV7-9 and J usage is TRBJ2-6; D possibly matches TRBD1 or TRBD2 (5 bases each). The CDR3 totals 17 residues. V lost 4 bases and J 0 bases, leaving 13 bases between the germline ends. The V gene's germline CDR1 is SEHNR and CDR2 FQNEAQ (reference sequence). The CDR3 bases are TGTGCCAGCAGCTCCGGGACGGGAAGCTCTGGGGCCAACGTCCTGACTTTC. It translates to CASSSGTGSSGANVLTF.

The rearrangement joins TRBV3-1 (or the pseudogene TRBV3-2) to TRBJ2-2; 9 positions match TRBD2. J was trimmed by 8 bases and V by 6 bases; bases with no gene match: 7. Germline V gene sequence: CDR1 LGHDT, CDR2 YNNKEL (reference sequence). The CDR3 sequence is 14 residues long. The CDR3 loop reads CASSSGLAIGELFF. CDR3 coding DNA: TGTGCCAGCAGTTCGGGACTAGCTATAGGGGAGCTGTTTTTT.

The chain uses TRBV4-3 and TRBJ1-2; the match to TRBD1 covers 7 bases. Germline trimming cut 0 bases from V and 4 bases from J; bases unmatched to any gene: 5. CDR1 is LGHNA, CDR2 YSLEER, per germline. The CDR3 is made up of 15 amino acids. The CDR3: CASSQEVDRLYGYTF. The DNA of the CDR3 is TGCGCCAGCAGCCAAGAGGTGGACAGGCTCTATGGCTACACCTTC.

CDR3 in amino acids: CASSPDVSSGNTIYF. The CDR3 nucleotides read TGCGCCAGCAGCCCGGACGTGTCCTCTGGAAACACCATATATTTT. The rearrangement links TRBV5-1 to TRBJ1-3; D gene ambiguous. The CDR3 is made up of 15 amino acids. The V gene's germline CDR1 is SGHRS and CDR2 YFSETQ. The ends were cut back, 4 bases at V and 0 bases at J, with 11 bases in the middle.

The table lists this clone with a count of one. The CDR3 DNA sequence: TGTGCCAGCAGCTCCCCTGGGGGACCTGGTCGGAATGAGCAGTTCTTC. This gives the protein CASSSPGGPGRNEQFF. The gene calls are TRBV7-9 and TRBJ2-1; perhaps D is TRBD1 or TRBD2 (5 bases each). Germline assignment: CDR1 SEHNR and CDR2 FQNEAQ (reference sequence). The CDR3 is 16 amino acids. With 4 bases removed from V and 7 bases from J, the gap between germline ends came to 20 bases.

The chain recombines TRBV7-9 with TRBJ2-3; 9 bases line up with TRBD2. The CDR3 is 17 amino acids. After removal of 4 bases from V and 4 bases from J, the junction contained 12 bases not matched to a gene. The germline CDR1 and CDR2 sequences are SEHNR and FQNEAQ (reference sequence). The CDR3 is CASSWFWREGGADTQYF. Here the CDR3 DNA reads TGTGCCAGCAGCTGGTTTTGGCGGGAGGGCGGTGCAGATACGCAGTATTTT.

The chain uses TRBV28 and TRBJ1-5, with a possible D match to TRBD1 (5 bases). Trimming took off 5 bases at V and 7 bases at J, with 18 bases between the two ends. The CDR3 totals 15 residues. Germline V gene lookup returns CDR1 MDHEN and CDR2 SYDVKM. The CDR3 DNA is TGTGCCAGCAGTGTACAAATCGGGGCGGGACAGCCCCAGCATTTT. It yields the protein CASSVQIGAGQPQHF.

V usage is TRBV18 and J usage is TRBJ2-7, with 12 bases lining up with TRBD2. Germline CDR1 reads KGHSH; CDR2 reads LQKENI. V dropped 1 base and J dropped 6; count of bases not matched to a gene: 13. This CDR3 has 18 residues. CDR3 residues: CASSPQRASGRALGEQYF. In nucleotides, the CDR3 is TGTGCCAGCTCACCACAACGGGCTAGCGGGAGGGCCCTGGGCGAGCAGTACTTC.

V is TRBV6-5 and J is TRBJ1-1, with 9 bases lining up with TRBD1. This CDR3 comprises 12 residues. Trimming cost V 6 bases and J 9 bases; bases outside gene matches: 5. The V gene's germline CDR1 is MNHEY and CDR2 SVGAGI. This chain's CDR3 is CASSQGQGKAFF. The CDR3 DNA reads TGTGCCAGCAGCCAGGGACAGGGAAAAGCTTTCTTT.

The CDR3 region has the DNA TGCGCCAGCAGTGAGTCACTAGGGGCATGGGAGACCCAGTACTTC. Amino acid sequence: CASSESLGAWETQYF. J is TRBJ2-5 and V is TRBV10-2; D may be TRBD1 or TRBD2 (5 bases each). In germline, CDR1 is WSHSY, CDR2 SAAADI. V was trimmed by 0 bases and J by 5 bases, leaving 13 bases between them. The CDR3 sequence is 15 residues long.

The rearrangement links TRBV19 to TRBJ1-1; 7 bases agree with TRBD1. The CDR3 extends over 14 amino acids. The germline CDR1 and CDR2 sequences are LNHDA and SQIVND (reference sequence). V lost 9 bases to trimming and J lost 0 bases; unmatched junction nucleotides: 7. CDR3 in amino acids: CASHRGRMNTEAFF. CDR3 coding DNA: TGTGCCAGCCACAGGGGTAGGATGAACACTGAAGCTTTCTTT.

The chain joins TRBV12-3 or TRBV12-4 to TRBJ2-2; D possibly corresponds to TRBD1 (5 bases). Deletions cut 5 bases from V and 5 bases from J, with 9 bases between. This CDR3 is built from 13 residues. DNA for the CDR3: TGTGCCAGCAGTCTTGGGGCTACCGGGGAGCTGTTTTTT. This sequence encodes CASSLGATGELFF.

The V gene is TRBV10-3, the J gene TRBJ2-7; 9 bases line up with TRBD1. This CDR3 region has 14 residues. Germline CDR1 and CDR2: ENHRY and SYGVKD. Losses at the gene ends were 3 bases for V and 3 bases for J; bases not matched to a gene: 3. DNA for the CDR3: TGTGCCATCAGTGAAGGGACAGGGAGCTACGAGCAGTACTTC. This sequence encodes CAISEGTGSYEQYF.

V usage is TRBV2 and J usage is TRBJ2-1; TRBD2 agrees at 7 bases. This CDR3 has 13 amino acids. After removal of 6 bases from V and 10 bases from J, the junction contained 9 bases not matched to a gene. CDR1 SNHLY and CDR2 FYNNEI come from the germline V gene. CDR3 nucleotide sequence: TGTGCCAGCAGCGCGGGGATCGGGGGGGAGCAGTTCTTC. As protein: CASSAGIGGEQFF.

This chain joins TRBV7-2 and TRBJ1-1; D is undetermined. The CDR3 is 14 amino acids. Germline CDR1 reads SGHTA; CDR2 reads FQGNSA. Trimming removed 4 bases from V and 2 bases from J, with 11 bases in between. CDR3 sequence: CASSSSWGNTEAFF. The CDR3, as DNA: TGTGCCAGCAGCTCCTCGTGGGGTAACACTGAAGCTTTCTTT.

This chain connects TRBV18 to TRBJ1-5, with TRBD1 matching over 9 bases. CDR1 KGHSH and CDR2 LQKENI come from the germline V gene. CDR3 length: 16 residues. Unmatched junction bases numbered 9, after V lost 3 bases and J lost 6 bases. The CDR3 here is CASSPPGQGEPQPQHF. As DNA, the CDR3 is TGTGCCAGCTCACCTCCGGGACAGGGTGAACCTCAGCCCCAGCATTTT.

V is TRBV29-1 and J is TRBJ1-4; D unresolved. V was cut by 7 bases and J by 2 bases, with 5 bases left in between. CDR1 SQVTM and CDR2 ANQGSEA come from the germline V gene. The CDR3 contains 11 residues. The chain's CDR3 is CSGSTNEKLFF. The CDR3 bases are TGCAGCGGATCGACTAATGAAAAACTGTTTTTT. Variable domain in full (rest from reference TRBV29-1 and TRBJ1-4): SAVISQKPSRDICQRGTSLTIQCQVDSQVTMMFWYRQQPGQSLTLIATANQGSEATYESGFVIDKFPISRPNLTFSTLTVSNMSPEDSSIYLCSGSTNEKLFFGSGTQLSVL.